This section outlines one TCR beta chain sequence together with its context. Seattle's enrolled individuals joined amid active infection and were then monitored longitudinally. The length of the CDR3 is 17 residues. V shed 1 base, J shed 0 bases, and the junction held 6 bases outside the gene matches. CDR1 is LGHNA and CDR2 is YNFKEQ in the germline V gene. This specimen belongs to a study of blood T cell repertoires in COVID-19. Background on the study: From the United States, Italy and Spain came samples of acute and convalescent COVID-19. PBMCs, B-cell-depleted T cells, or T cells provided the cDNA or gDNA that made up the material.

In the original workflow: From reference gene primer amplification, estimates of nucleated cell counts were derived. Assay: immunoSEQ multiplex PCR; the TCRdb copy retains only in-frame clones and omits some. V and J calls and clone size are given by that table; D and trimming were obtained from the DNA. The table records a few hundred thousand clones, 65% to 90% of them present only once. V gene TRBV4-2 combines with J gene TRBJ1-3, with 7 bases matching TRBD1. The sequence was obtained from a woman aged 70 to 79 with COVID-19, enrolled during active disease. The material sequenced was peripheral blood. The CDR3 reads CASSQVLGQISGNTIYF. The CDR3 region has the DNA TGTGCCAGCAGCCAAGTATTGGGACAGATCTCTGGAAACACCATATATTTT.